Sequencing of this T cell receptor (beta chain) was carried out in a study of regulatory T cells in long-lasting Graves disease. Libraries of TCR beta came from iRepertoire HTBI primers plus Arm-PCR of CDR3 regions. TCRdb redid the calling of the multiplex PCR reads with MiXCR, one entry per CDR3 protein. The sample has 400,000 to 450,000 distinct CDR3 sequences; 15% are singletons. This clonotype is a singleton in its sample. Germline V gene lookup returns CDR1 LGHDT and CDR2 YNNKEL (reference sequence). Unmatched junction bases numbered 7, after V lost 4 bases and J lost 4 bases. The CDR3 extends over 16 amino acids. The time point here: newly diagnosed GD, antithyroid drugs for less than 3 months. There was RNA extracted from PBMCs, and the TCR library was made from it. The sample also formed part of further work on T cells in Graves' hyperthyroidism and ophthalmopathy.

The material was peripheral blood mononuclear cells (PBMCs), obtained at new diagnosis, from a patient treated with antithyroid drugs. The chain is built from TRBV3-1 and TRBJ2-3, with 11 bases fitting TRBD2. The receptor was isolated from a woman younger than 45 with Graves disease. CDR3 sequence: CASSPRTSGSADTQYF. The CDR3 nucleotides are TGTGCCAGCAGCCCTCGTACTAGCGGGAGCGCAGATACGCAGTATTTT.